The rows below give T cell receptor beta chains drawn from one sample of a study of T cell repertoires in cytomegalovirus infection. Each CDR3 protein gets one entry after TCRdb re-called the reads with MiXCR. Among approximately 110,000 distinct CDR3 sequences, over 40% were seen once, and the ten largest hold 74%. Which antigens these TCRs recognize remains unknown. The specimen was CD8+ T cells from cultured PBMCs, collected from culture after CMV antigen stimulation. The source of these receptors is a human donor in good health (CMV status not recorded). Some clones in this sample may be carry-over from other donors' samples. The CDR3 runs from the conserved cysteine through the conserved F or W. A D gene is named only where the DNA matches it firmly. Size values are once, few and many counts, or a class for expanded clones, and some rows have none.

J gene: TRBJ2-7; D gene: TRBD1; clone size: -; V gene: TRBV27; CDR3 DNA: TGTGCCAGCAGCCTCGTGACAGGGGGCCCCTACGAGCAGTACTTC; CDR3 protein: CASSLVTGGPYEQYF
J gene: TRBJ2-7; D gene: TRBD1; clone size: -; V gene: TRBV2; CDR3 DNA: TGTGCCAGCACCCGGACAGGGCCCTACGAGCAGTACTTC; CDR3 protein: CASTRTGPYEQYF
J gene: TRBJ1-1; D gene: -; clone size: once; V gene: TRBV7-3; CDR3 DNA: TGTGCCAGCAGCGCGTACCCGGGGCAAACTGAAGCTTTCTTT; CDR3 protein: CASSAYPGQTEAFF
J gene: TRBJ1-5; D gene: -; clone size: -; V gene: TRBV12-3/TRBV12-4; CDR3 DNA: TGTGCCAGCAGTTCAACACATAGCAATCAGCCCCAGCATTTT; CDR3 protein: CASSSTHSNQPQHF
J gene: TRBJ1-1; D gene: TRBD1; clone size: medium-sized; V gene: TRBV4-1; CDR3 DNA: TGCGCCAGCAGCCAAGAACTGACAGGGCGGGGGGTTGAAGCTTTCTTT; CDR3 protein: CASSQELTGRGVEAFF
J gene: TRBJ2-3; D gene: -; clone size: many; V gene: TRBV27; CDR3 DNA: TGTGCCAGCAGTACCTTCGTAGCGACAGATACGCAGTATTTT; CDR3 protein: CASSTFVATDTQYF
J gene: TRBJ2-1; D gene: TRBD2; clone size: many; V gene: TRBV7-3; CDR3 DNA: TGTGCCAGCAGCCCCCTAGCGGGAGCCTACAATGAGCAGTTCTTC; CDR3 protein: CASSPLAGAYNEQFF
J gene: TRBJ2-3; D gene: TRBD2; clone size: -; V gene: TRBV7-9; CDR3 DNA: TGTGCCAGCAGCCCCAACAGGCTAGCGGGGGACACAGATACGCAGTATTTT; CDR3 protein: CASSPNRLAGDTDTQYF
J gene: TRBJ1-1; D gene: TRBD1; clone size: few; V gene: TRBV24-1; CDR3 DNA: TGTGCCACCAGTGATAAGACAGGGACCACTGAAGCTTTCTTT; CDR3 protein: CATSDKTGTTEAFF
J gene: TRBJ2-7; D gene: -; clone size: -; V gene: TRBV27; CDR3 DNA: TGTGCCAGCAGATGGACGGGGGACTTCGAGCAGTACTTC; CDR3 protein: CASRWTGDFEQYF
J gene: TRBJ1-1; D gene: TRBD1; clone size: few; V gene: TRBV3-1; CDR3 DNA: TGTGCCAGCAGCCGATCAGGGGGAAATACTGAAGCTTTCTTT; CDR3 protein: CASSRSGGNTEAFF
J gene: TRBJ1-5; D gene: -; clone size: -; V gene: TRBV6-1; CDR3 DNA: TGTGCCAGCACACAAAAGCACCGGGGGGGCGGCAATCAGCCCCAGCATTTT; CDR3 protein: CASTQKHRGGGNQPQHF
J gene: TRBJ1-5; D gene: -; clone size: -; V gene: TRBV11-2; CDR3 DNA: TGTGCCAGCAGCTTTCTCGACAATCAGCCCCAGCATTTT; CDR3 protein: CASSFLDNQPQHF
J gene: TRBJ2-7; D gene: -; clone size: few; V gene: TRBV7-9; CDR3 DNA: TGTGCCAGCAGCCCTTGGGGCGACGAGCAGTACTTC; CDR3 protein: CASSPWGDEQYF
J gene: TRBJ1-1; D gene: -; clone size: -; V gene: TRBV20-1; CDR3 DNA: TGCAGTGCTAGAGATCCGGCCGGCATGAACACTGAAGCTTTCTTT; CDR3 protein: CSARDPAGMNTEAFF
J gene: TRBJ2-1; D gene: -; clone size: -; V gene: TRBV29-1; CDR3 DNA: TGCAGCGCAGACTTAAGCTCCTACAATGAGCAGTTCTTC; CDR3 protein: CSADLSSYNEQFF
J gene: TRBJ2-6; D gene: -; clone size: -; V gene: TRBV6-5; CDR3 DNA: TGTGCCAGCAGTTATGGGGTCCCCACTGGGGCCAACGTCCTGACTTTC; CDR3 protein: CASSYGVPTGANVLTF
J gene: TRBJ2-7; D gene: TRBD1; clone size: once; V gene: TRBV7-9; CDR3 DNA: TGTGCCAGCAGCTTAGCTAATCGGGACACAGGGGGCCATGAGCAGTACTTC; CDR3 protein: CASSLANRDTGGHEQYF
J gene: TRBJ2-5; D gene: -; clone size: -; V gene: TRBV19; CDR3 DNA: TGTGCCAGTAGTCCCCGATGGGGGAGAGGAGAGACCCAGTACTTC; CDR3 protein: CASSPRWGRGETQYF
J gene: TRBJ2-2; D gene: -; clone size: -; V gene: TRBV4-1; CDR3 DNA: TGCGCCAGCAGCCAAGAGCTGGTTAGGGCGGCTACGAACACCGGGGAGCTGTTTTTT; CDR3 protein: CASSQELVRAATNTGELFF
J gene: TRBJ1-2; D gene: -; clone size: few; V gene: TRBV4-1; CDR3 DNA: TGCGCCAGCAGCCAAGATAGTCGGGGTATCTATGGCTACACCTTC; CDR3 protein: CASSQDSRGIYGYTF
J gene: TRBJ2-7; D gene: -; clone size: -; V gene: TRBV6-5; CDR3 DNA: TGTGCCAGCAGGGCAGGGACGGTAAGCTCCTACGAGCAGTACTTC; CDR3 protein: CASRAGTVSSYEQYF
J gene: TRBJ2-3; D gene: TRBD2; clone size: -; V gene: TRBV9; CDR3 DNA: TGTGCCAGCAGCCCTCTAGCGGCTCGCACAGATACGCAGTATTTT; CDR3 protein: CASSPLAARTDTQYF
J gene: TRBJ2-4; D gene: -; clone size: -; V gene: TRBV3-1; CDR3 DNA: TGTGCCAGCAGCCAGGGTTTGGTCCTTGGGGACATTCAGTACTTC; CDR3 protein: CASSQGLVLGDIQYF
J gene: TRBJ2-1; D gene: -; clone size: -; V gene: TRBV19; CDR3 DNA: TGTGCCAGTAGTAGGGGCGGTAGCTCCTACAATGAGCAGTTCTTC; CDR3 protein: CASSRGGSSYNEQFF
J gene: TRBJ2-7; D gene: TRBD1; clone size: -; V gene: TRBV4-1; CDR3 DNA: TGCGCCAGCAGCGAGCGACAGGGGGCCTACGAGCAGTACTTC; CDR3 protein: CASSERQGAYEQYF
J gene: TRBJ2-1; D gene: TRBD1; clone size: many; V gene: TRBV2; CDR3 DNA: TGTGCCAGCAGTGAAGACAGGGGGAATGAGCAGTTCTTC; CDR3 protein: CASSEDRGNEQFF
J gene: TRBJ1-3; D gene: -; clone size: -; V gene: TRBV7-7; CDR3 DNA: TGTGCCAGCAGCTATTCCTTTGGAAACACCATATATTTT; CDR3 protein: CASSYSFGNTIYF